This passage covers 26 T cell receptor beta chains from one sample sequenced in a study of CD8 T cells in ankylosing spondylitis. MiXCR, applied by TCRdb to the 5' RACE reads, yields one record per CDR3 protein. The sample lists 200,000 or so distinct CDR3 sequences; 13% were seen once. Sequencing was performed on blood, either unsorted or a sorted T cell fraction (not recorded which). The receptors shown here come from a female donor with ankylosing spondylitis or in good health (not recorded which).

The chain couples TRBV21-1 to TRBJ2-7; TRBD1, the D gene given by the table, was not confirmed from the DNA. TRBV21-1 is a listed pseudogene. The CDR3 covers 14 residues. The CDR3: CATLRAATSYEQYF. CDR3 sequence (DNA): TGTGCCACCCTCAGGGCAGCAACCTCCTACGAGCAGTACTTC.

This clonotype appeared many times. The rearrangement links TRBV28 to TRBJ1-1; D is perhaps TRBD1 (5 bases). The CDR3 has 15 residues. Trimming left V 2 bases short and J 6 bases short, with 16 bases between. Germline V gene lookup returns CDR1 MDHEN and CDR2 SYDVKM. CDR3 residues: CASSLPAGRASEAFF. The DNA for the CDR3 is TGTGCCAGCAGTTTACCGGCGGGCAGGGCATCTGAAGCTTTCTTT.

This rearrangement joins TRBV5-1 to TRBJ2-7; possible D gene TRBD2, 5 bases. The germline V and J ends were trimmed by 5 bases and 5 bases, with 17 bases remaining between them. The CDR3 loop spans 14 amino acids. Germline V gene lookup returns CDR1 SGHRS and CDR2 YFSETQ. The CDR3 DNA reads TGCGCCAGCAGGGAGGCAGTAGCGTCTCACGAGCAGTACTTC. Translation: CASREAVASHEQYF.

This clonotype was found a few times. The chain is built from TRBV5-5 and TRBJ2-3; D is unclear. Deletions cut 4 bases from V and 4 bases from J, with 13 bases between. Germline loops: CDR1 SGHKS, CDR2 YYEKEE (reference sequence). The CDR3 is 14 amino acids. In nucleotides, the CDR3 is TGTGCCAGCAGCCCAGACCCCCACGCAGATACGCAGTATTTT. Translated: CASSPDPHADTQYF. The whole variable domain, remainder taken from reference TRBV5-5 and TRBJ2-3, is DAGVTQSPTHLIKTRGQQVTLRCSPISGHKSVSWYQQVLGQGPQFIFQYYEKEERGRGNFPDRFSARQFPNYSSELNVNALLLGDSALYLCASSPDPHADTQYFGPGTRLTVL.

Only a few counts were recorded for this clonotype. This chain links TRBV3-1 with TRBJ2-1, with 9 bases aligning to TRBD2. Germline V gene lookup returns CDR1 LGHDT and CDR2 YNNKEL (reference sequence). Trimming removed 0 bases from V and 6 bases from J; junction bases left unmatched: 6. The CDR3 is 16 residues long. DNA for the CDR3: TGTGCCAGCAGCCAAGAGATGGTAGCGGGAGCCAATGAGCAGTTCTTC. Protein sequence: CASSQEMVAGANEQFF.

This clonotype was counted many times. The rearrangement joins TRBV7-2 to TRBJ2-7; D is undetermined. V was shortened by 2 bases and J by 3 bases, with 11 bases between the two germline ends. CDR3 length equals 14 residues. Germline V gene data show CDR1 as SGHTA and CDR2 as FQGNSA. The CDR3 DNA is TGTGCCAGCAGCTTAAGTCCCAGGATCTACGAGCAGTACTTC. Protein: CASSLSPRIYEQYF.

In this sample, this clonotype turned up many times. At one boundary the junction diverges from the germline segment, which might be a read error. This sequence joins TRBV2 and TRBJ2-3; tentatively, D is TRBD1 (6 bases). The CDR3 is 16 residues long. Germline assignment: CDR1 SNHLY and CDR2 FYNNEI. CDR3 loop: CASSEGTIAGTDTQYF. As DNA, the CDR3 is TGTGCCAGCAGCGAAGGGACAATAGCAGGCACAGATACGCAGTATTTT. The full variable domain, rest sourced from reference TRBV2 and TRBJ2-3, is EPEVTQTPSHQVTQMGQEVILRCVPISNHLYFYWYRQILGQKVEFLVSFYNNEISEKSEIFDDQFSVERPDGSNFTLKIRSTKLEDSAMYFCASSEGTIAGTDTQYFGPGTRLTVL.

This clonotype has a count of ten or more. The chain couples TRBV20-1 to TRBJ2-3, with 7 nucleotides matching TRBD1. Trimming removed 0 bases from V and 0 bases from J; junction bases left unmatched: 3. The CDR3 runs 15 residues. Germline assignment: CDR1 DFQATT and CDR2 SNEGSKA (reference sequence). DNA of the CDR3: TGCAGTGCTAGAGAGCAGGGGGTTAGCACAGATACGCAGTATTTT. It translates to CSAREQGVSTDTQYF.

This clonotype was recorded many times. This chain joins TRBV3-1 and TRBJ2-2; 12 bases agree with TRBD2. V trimming: 2 bases; J trimming: 6 bases; junction bases outside the gene matches: 4. This CDR3 contains 16 residues. The germline gives CDR1 LGHDT, CDR2 YNNKEL (reference sequence). DNA of the CDR3: TGTGCCAGCAGCCAAACGACTAGCGGGAGAGCCGGGGAGCTGTTTTTT. Its protein is CASSQTTSGRAGELFF.

In its sample, this clonotype was seen many times. V is TRBV20-1 and J is TRBJ2-1; D ambiguous. V lost 5 bases to trimming and J lost 3 bases, with 11 bases between them. CDR1 DFQATT and CDR2 SNEGSKA come from the germline V gene (reference sequence). The CDR3 covers 13 residues. The CDR3 sequence: CSAGKESYNEQFF. Written as DNA, the CDR3 is TGCAGTGCTGGGAAGGAAAGCTACAATGAGCAGTTCTTC.

This clonotype has just a few counts. V is TRBV5-1 and J is TRBJ2-3, with 13 bases fitting TRBD2. The junction had 2 bases not matched to a gene; V was cut back by 4 bases and J by 0 bases. The CDR3 totals 16 residues. Germline loops: CDR1 SGHRS, CDR2 YFSETQ. The CDR3 loop is CASSPLAGGSTDTQYF. The CDR3 nucleotides are TGCGCCAGCAGCCCACTAGCGGGAGGGAGCACAGATACGCAGTATTTT.

This clonotype was detected many times. This chain joins TRBV12-3 or TRBV12-4 and TRBJ1-4; weak D call: TRBD1 (5 bases). V was cut by 2 bases and J by 9 bases, with 13 bases left in between. The CDR3 length is 14 residues. The CDR3 nucleotides read TGTGCCAGCAGTTTAACAGGATCGACGAAAAAACTGTTTTTT. It yields the protein CASSLTGSTKKLFF.

This rearrangement joins TRBV7-6 to TRBJ2-1; TRBD2 agrees at 8 bases. CDR1 and CDR2 (germline): SGHVS, FNYEAQ. This CDR3 contains 15 residues. Losses at the gene ends were 4 bases for V and 3 bases for J; bases not matched to a gene: 5. CDR3 DNA sequence: TGTGCCAGCAGCTCCGGGGGGGTACTCTACAATGAGCAGTTCTTC. Its translation is CASSSGGVLYNEQFF.

This clonotype was counted ten times or more. The J gene is TRBJ1-6, the V gene TRBV5-1; tentative D call: TRBD1 (5 bases). The ends were cut back, 5 bases at V and 7 bases at J, with 19 bases in the middle. The CDR3 covers 16 residues. CDR1 and CDR2 from the germline V gene are SGHRS and YFSETQ. CDR3 in DNA: TGCGCCAGCAGTTTCCTCCTCCCCGGGGGGAATTCACCCCTCCACTTT. Protein: CASSFLLPGGNSPLHF.

This clonotype was seen more than once but under ten times. This sequence joins TRBV30 and TRBJ1-5; D may be TRBD1 (6 bases). Trimming removed 3 bases at V and 6 bases at J, with 15 bases between. The V gene's germline CDR1 is GTSNPN and CDR2 SVGIG (reference sequence). This CDR3 comprises 14 residues. CDR3 nucleotide sequence: TGTGCCTGGAGCGCCGGGACAAGGGTTCAGCCCCAGCATTTT. Translated, it gives CAWSAGTRVQPQHF.

This clonotype was counted ten times or more. This CDR3 reads CASSPKTDTYEQYF. As DNA, the CDR3 is TGCGCCAGCAGCCCAAAGACAGATACCTACGAGCAGTACTTC. The V call is TRBV5-1, the J call TRBJ2-7; D might be TRBD1 (5 bases). The CDR3 totals 14 residues. Trimming pared 4 bases from V and 2 bases from J, leaving 13 bases between. In germline, CDR1 is SGHRS, CDR2 YFSETQ.

The rearrangement joins TRBV7-9 to TRBJ1-6; D might be TRBD1 (6 bases). V lost 9 bases to trimming and J lost 7 bases, with 16 bases between them. From germline, CDR1 is SEHNR and CDR2 FQNEAQ (reference sequence). The CDR3 is 14 residues long. The CDR3 here is CARTGGVENSPLHF. The DNA of the CDR3 is TGTGCCAGGACCGGGGGCGTGGAAAATTCACCCCTCCACTTT.

The table lists this clonotype with a few counts. V usage is TRBV5-1 and J usage is TRBJ2-3; the D is unclear. Trimming took 2 bases from V and 4 from J, leaving 5 bases between them. CDR3 size: 12 residues. Germline V lookup: CDR1 SGHRS, CDR2 YFSETQ. The CDR3 nucleotides are TGCGCCAGCAGCTTACATGCAGATACGCAGTATTTT. Its translation is CASSLHADTQYF.

This clonotype was detected a few times. The chain links TRBV15 to TRBJ2-7, with D possibly being TRBD1 (5 bases). Germline CDR1 LNHNV, CDR2 YYDKDF (reference sequence). V was shortened by 5 bases and J by 3 bases, with 17 bases between the two germline ends. The length of the CDR3 is 15 residues. The CDR3 reads CATSGTGIEGYEQYF. In nucleotides, the CDR3 is TGTGCCACCAGCGGAACAGGTATAGAAGGCTACGAGCAGTACTTC.

This clonotype was recorded at least ten times. Its ends do not fully match the called genes, so a read error is possible. V gene TRBV11-2 combines with J gene TRBJ1-3, with 7 bases identical to TRBD1. The CDR3 loop spans 13 amino acids. Germline values: CDR1 SGHAT, CDR2 FQNNGV. Written as DNA, the CDR3 is TGTGCCAGCAGCATAGACAGGGAGAACACCATATATTTT. This sequence encodes CASSIDRENTIYF.

This clonotype has just a few counts. CDR3 nucleotides: TGTGCCAGCAGCCAGCGACTAGCGGACGACGAGCAGTACTTC. Its protein product is CASSQRLADDEQYF. This chain connects TRBV4-2 to TRBJ2-7, with TRBD2 matching over 9 bases. The ends lost 3 bases at V and 5 bases at J; junction bases unmatched: 5. The germline V gene has CDR1 LGHNA and CDR2 YNFKEQ. The CDR3 is 14 amino acids.

This clonotype came up a few times. The chain uses TRBV30 and TRBJ2-1; D is tentatively TRBD1 or TRBD2 (5 bases each). The ends were cut back, 3 bases at V and 0 bases at J, with 21 bases in the middle. Germline CDR1 reads GTSNPN; CDR2 reads SVGIG (reference sequence). The CDR3 is 18 amino acids. This CDR3 reads CAWRRGTSGGPSYNEQFF. Here the CDR3 DNA reads TGTGCCTGGAGGAGAGGGACCAGCGGTGGGCCCTCCTACAATGAGCAGTTCTTC.

This clonotype was seen a handful of times. The chain uses TRBV12-3 or TRBV12-4 and TRBJ1-3; D is unclear. V gave up 3 bases and J gave up 5 bases, with 11 bases separating them. The CDR3 runs to 14 residues. The DNA of the CDR3 is TGTGCCAGCAGTTTTGAGACAAGCAGAAACACCATATATTTT. Translation gives CASSFETSRNTIYF.

This clonotype has at least ten counts. This chain joins TRBV20-1 and TRBJ2-3; 14 bases are shared with TRBD2. CDR3 length equals 17 residues. Trimming at V came to 4 bases and at J to 2 bases, leaving 8 bases not matched to a gene. Germline lookup yields CDR1 DFQATT and CDR2 SNEGSKA (reference sequence). This chain's CDR3 is CSAKRLAGGETTDTQYF. The CDR3 coding sequence is TGCAGTGCTAAAAGACTAGCGGGAGGGGAGACCACAGATACGCAGTATTTT.

CDR3 coding DNA: TGTGCCAGCGGGGCAGGGTCTGAAAAACTGTTTTTT. As protein: CASGAGSEKLFF. This rearrangement joins TRBV6-6 to TRBJ1-4; weak D call: TRBD1 (5 bases). The CDR3 is 12 amino acids. CDR1 and CDR2 from the germline V gene are MNHNY and SVGAGI (reference sequence). Trimming took off 8 bases at V and 7 bases at J, with 11 bases between the two ends.

This clonotype was seen a few times. The chain recombines TRBV7-2 with TRBJ2-3, with D tentatively TRBD2 (6 bases). V lost 5 bases and J lost 2, with 17 bases in between. Germline CDR1 and CDR2: SGHTA and FQGNSA. This CDR3 spans 16 amino acids. CDR3: CASSARDLASTDTQYF. For the CDR3, the DNA is TGTGCCAGCAGCGCCCGGGACTTAGCATCCACAGATACGCAGTATTTT.